Listed here are 12 T cell receptor beta chains from one sample, sequenced in a study of identical twins. TCRdb processed the 5' RACE reads anew with MiXCR; each CDR3 protein has one entry. The sample lists about 700,000 distinct CDR3 sequences, over 8.5% occurring once. The same specimen was also included in a second study, on yellow fever vaccine responses in identical twins.

Input material: PBMCs. These receptor sequences come from a woman in her late teens or twenties in good health.

The genes are TRBV11-2 and TRBJ2-7; a weak D match, TRBD2 (5 bases). Germline-derived CDR1 and CDR2 are SGHAT and FQNNGV. The V end was cut by 3 bases, the J end by 4 bases, with 10 bases between. The CDR3 extends over 13 amino acids. CDR3 nucleotides: TGTGCCAGCAGCTTGTGGGAGAGTTACGAGCAGTACTTC. Its translation is CASSLWESYEQYF. The variable domain in full, completed from reference TRBV11-2 and TRBJ2-7, reads EAGVAQSPRYKIIEKRQSVAFWCNPISGHATLYWYQQILGQGPKLLIQFQNNGVVDDSQLPKDRFSAERLKGVDSTLKIQPAKLEDSAVYLCASSLWESYEQYFGPGTRLTVT.

This clonotype appeared many times. The chain employs TRBV5-1 and TRBJ2-5; tentative D call: TRBD1 (5 bases). The CDR3 covers 13 residues. The V gene's germline CDR1 is SGHRS and CDR2 YFSETQ. Trimming cost V 4 bases and J 5 bases, with 12 bases left between them. The CDR3 spells CASSRGLGETQYF. CDR3 coding DNA: TGCGCCAGCAGCAGGGGTCTCGGGGAGACCCAGTACTTC.

This clonotype appeared a few times. This chain uses TRBV2 with TRBJ2-7, with 7 positions matching TRBD2. The CDR3 sequence is 13 residues long. V shed 10 bases, J shed 2 bases, and the junction held 8 bases outside the gene matches. Germline-derived CDR1 and CDR2 are SNHLY and FYNNEI. CDR3 residues: CATGLGITYEQYF. CDR3 DNA sequence: TGTGCCACCGGACTAGGGATTACCTACGAGCAGTACTTC.

This clonotype was found a few times. J is TRBJ2-2 and V is TRBV27; no reliable D call. The CDR3 contains 12 residues. Trimming shortened V by 7 bases and J by 6 bases, and 9 bases separated the two germline ends. Germline CDR1 MNHEY, CDR2 SMNVEV (reference sequence). The CDR3 sequence is CASTNYAGELFF. The DNA of the CDR3 is TGTGCCAGCACTAATTACGCCGGGGAGCTGTTTTTT.

This clonotype was recorded a few times. This chain uses TRBV28 with TRBJ2-2, with 12 bases fitting TRBD1. The germline V gene encodes CDR1 MDHEN and CDR2 SYDVKM. Trimming at V came to 2 bases and at J to 7 bases, leaving 8 bases not matched to a gene. The CDR3 is 17 amino acids. CDR3 amino acids: CASSLVGTGGASGELFF. In DNA form, the CDR3 reads TGTGCCAGCAGTTTAGTCGGGACAGGGGGCGCGAGCGGGGAGCTGTTTTTT. Complete variable domain (other parts from reference TRBV28 and TRBJ2-2): DVKVTQSSRYLVKRTGEKVFLECVQDMDHENMFWYRQDPGLGLRLIYFSYDVKMKEKGDIPEGYSVSREKKERFSLILESASTNQTSMYLCASSLVGTGGASGELFFGEGSRLTVL.

This clonotype has at least ten counts. The rearrangement joins TRBV28 to TRBJ2-7; 10 bases are shared with TRBD1. The CDR3 length is 15 residues. J gave up 2 bases and V 4 bases, and 5 bases lay outside the gene matches. The germline V gene has CDR1 MDHEN and CDR2 SYDVKM. For the CDR3, the DNA is TGTGCCAGCAGTTCTACGGGACAGGGGACCTACGAGCAGTACTTC. This codes for CASSSTGQGTYEQYF.

Only a few counts were recorded for this clonotype. At one of its ends the junction is not consistent with the germline gene, which may arise from a read error. This chain links TRBV20-1 with TRBJ1-2, with D tentatively TRBD1 (5 bases). This CDR3 spans 17 amino acids. The germline V gene has CDR1 DFQATT and CDR2 SNEGSKA (reference sequence). The CDR3 sequence is CCARNLGTPSANYGYTF. As DNA, the CDR3 is TGCTGTGCTAGAAACTTAGGGACCCCCTCGGCTAACTATGGCTACACCTTC.

The table lists this clonotype with many counts. The genes are TRBV24-1 and TRBJ2-1, with TRBD2 matching over 7 bases. From germline, CDR1 is KGHDR and CDR2 SFDVKD. V shed 2 bases and J 10 bases; nucleotides not matched to a gene: 19. The CDR3 covers 18 residues. The CDR3 region is CATSDSPRRDYISGEQFF. The CDR3, as DNA: TGTGCCACCAGTGATTCCCCGCGGCGGGACTATATATCGGGAGAGCAGTTCTTC.

The chain is built from TRBV7-2 and TRBJ2-3; 11 nucleotides align to TRBD1. Germline CDR1 SGHTA, CDR2 FQGNSA. The CDR3 covers 16 residues. V trimming: 5 bases; J trimming: 12 bases; junction bases outside the gene matches: 16. The chain's CDR3 is CASSQSSGQGVFNQYF. The DNA for the CDR3 is TGTGCCAGCAGCCAAAGTTCGGGACAGGGGGTTTTTAATCAGTATTTT.

This chain links TRBV11-2 with TRBJ2-7, with 7 bases lining up with TRBD2. V dropped 5 bases and J dropped 2; count of bases not matched to a gene: 6. The CDR3 runs 14 residues. Germline CDR1 SGHAT, CDR2 FQNNGV. CDR3 sequence reads: CASSVSSGAYEQYF. The CDR3 nucleotides are TGTGCCAGCAGCGTATCTAGCGGAGCCTACGAGCAGTACTTC.

This sequence joins TRBV10-3 and TRBJ2-2; D unclear. The CDR3 loop spans 16 amino acids. CDR1 is ENHRY, CDR2 SYGVKD, per germline. Trimming shortened V by 0 bases and J by 0 bases, and 8 bases separated the two germline ends. Here the CDR3 reads CAISESDRANTGELFF. As DNA, the CDR3 is TGTGCCATCAGTGAGTCGGATCGCGCGAACACCGGGGAGCTGTTTTTT.

This chain uses TRBV29-1 with TRBJ2-7; D is uncertain. Germline lookup yields CDR1 SQVTM and CDR2 ANQGSEA. Trimming cost V 7 bases and J 3 bases, with 13 bases left between them. CDR3 size: 12 residues. As DNA, the CDR3 is TGCAGCGCAGAATCGGACGGCTACGAGCAGTACTTC. Protein sequence: CSAESDGYEQYF.